This TCR beta chain was retrieved from a study of tissue T cells after allogeneic stem cell transplantation. General study points: Tissue-detected TCR repertoire was only partly captured by blood and spleen T cells. Across patients, clones rarely overlapped, yet motif clusters were shared tissue-specifically.

CDR3 size: 13 residues. CDR1 is MNHEY, CDR2 SVGAGI, per germline. V lost 7 bases, J lost 0 bases, and 9 bases lay in between. The table lists this clone with a few counts. Its matching antigen is unknown. Assay used: immunoSEQ multiplex PCR; TCRdb lists only in-frame clones, some missing. The repertoire holds some 25,000 clones, 73% seen once, with less than 8.5% in the top ten. Non-transplant comparator patients with other cancers had at least five gastrointestinal samples and no known gastrointestinal disease. The material was tissue from the ileum, obtained at autopsy. The sequence derives from a female donor aged 60 or older with lung cancer. This chain links TRBV6-5 with TRBJ1-2; possibly TRBD1 for D (6 bases). The CDR3 protein is CASKQGANYGYTF. In DNA, the CDR3 is TGTGCCAGCAAACAGGGAGCTAACTATGGCTACACCTTC.